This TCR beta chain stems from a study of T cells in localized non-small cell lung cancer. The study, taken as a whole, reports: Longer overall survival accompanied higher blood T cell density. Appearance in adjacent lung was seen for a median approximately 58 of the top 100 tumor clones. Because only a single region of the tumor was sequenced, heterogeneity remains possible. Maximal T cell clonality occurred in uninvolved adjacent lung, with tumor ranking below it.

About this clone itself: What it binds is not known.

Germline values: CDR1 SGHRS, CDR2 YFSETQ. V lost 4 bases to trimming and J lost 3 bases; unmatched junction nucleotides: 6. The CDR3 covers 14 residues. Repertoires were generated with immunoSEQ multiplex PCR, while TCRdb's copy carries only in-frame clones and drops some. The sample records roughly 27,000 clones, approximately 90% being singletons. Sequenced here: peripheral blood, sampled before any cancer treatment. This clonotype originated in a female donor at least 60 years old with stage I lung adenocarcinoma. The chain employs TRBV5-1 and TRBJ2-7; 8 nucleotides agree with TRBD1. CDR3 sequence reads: CASSVGQELYEQYF. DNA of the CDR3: TGCGCCAGCAGCGTGGGACAGGAACTCTACGAGCAGTACTTC.